These 6 T cell receptor beta chains came from one sample sequenced in a study of PD-1 blockade in classical Hodgkin lymphoma. Here immunoSEQ multiplex PCR was the method, and the copy in TCRdb shows in-frame clones only, minus some. The sample holds 15,000 to 20,000 clones; 70% to 90% are singletons and the top ten take around a fifth. Documented time point: cycle 4 day 1 (C4D1), after 6 weeks of nivolumab. The patients all showed relapse after autologous stem cell transplantation, while their brentuximab vedotin exposure varied. The sample here was peripheral blood mononuclear cells (PBMCs), taken before the fourth cycle of nivolumab. These receptors were collected from a human donor with classical Hodgkin lymphoma.

The V gene is TRBV15, the J gene TRBJ2-1; 13 nucleotides match TRBD2. With 6 bases clipped from V and 0 bases from J, the junction kept 8 bases outside the gene matches. Germline V gene sequence: CDR1 LNHNV, CDR2 YYDKDF (reference sequence). This CDR3 region has 18 residues. The CDR3 DNA reads as TGTGCCACCAGGCTACTAGCGGGAGGGCGGTTCTCCTACAATGAGCAGTTCTTC. It encodes CATRLLAGGRFSYNEQFF.

The chain employs TRBV10-2 and TRBJ1-4; D remains unclear. The CDR3 is made up of 16 amino acids. Between the trimmed V and J ends, which lost 2 bases and 3 bases, there was a span of 13 bases. Germline V gene lookup returns CDR1 WSHSY and CDR2 SAAADI. The CDR3 DNA is TGCGCCAGCAGTGAGGTGGCGGGGAGAGCTAATGAAAAACTGTTTTTT. It specifies CASSEVAGRANEKLFF.

V gene TRBV16 combines with J gene TRBJ2-7, with a weak D call TRBD2 (5 bases). Trimming took off 0 bases at V and 3 bases at J, with 6 bases between the two ends. The V gene's germline CDR1 is KGHSY and CDR2 FQNENV. The CDR3 has 13 amino acids. The CDR3 spells CASSQSGVYEQYV. In DNA form, the CDR3 reads TGTGCCAGCAGCCAATCGGGAGTCTACGAGCAGTACGTC.

This clone was picked up a small number of times. The junction and the germline gene differ at one end; a read error may be behind it. The chain links TRBV19 to TRBJ2-7; D is possibly TRBD2 (5 bases). Germline V lookup: CDR1 LNHDA, CDR2 SQIVND (reference sequence). The CDR3 contains 11 residues. The CDR3 nucleotides read TGTGCCAGCAGTAGCGCCCACGAGCAGTACTTC. Translating it yields CASSSAHEQYF.

This chain joins TRBV5-6 and TRBJ2-7; TRBD1 agrees at 7 bases. Trimming took 4 bases from V and 4 from J; bases not matched to a gene: 5. The CDR3 runs 13 residues. CDR1 and CDR2 (germline): SGHDT, YYEEEE. The CDR3 region is CASSPLQGYEQYV. As DNA, the CDR3 is TGTGCCAGCAGCCCTTTACAGGGGTACGAGCAGTACGTC.

This chain uses TRBV28 with TRBJ1-5; 8 bases are a match to TRBD1. CDR3 length: 13 amino acids. V dropped 5 bases and J dropped 8; count of bases not matched to a gene: 5. Germline assignment: CDR1 MDHEN and CDR2 SYDVKM. This chain's CDR3 is CASSRTGLEPQHF. CDR3 nucleotides: TGTGCCAGCAGTCGGACAGGGTTGGAGCCCCAGCATTTT.